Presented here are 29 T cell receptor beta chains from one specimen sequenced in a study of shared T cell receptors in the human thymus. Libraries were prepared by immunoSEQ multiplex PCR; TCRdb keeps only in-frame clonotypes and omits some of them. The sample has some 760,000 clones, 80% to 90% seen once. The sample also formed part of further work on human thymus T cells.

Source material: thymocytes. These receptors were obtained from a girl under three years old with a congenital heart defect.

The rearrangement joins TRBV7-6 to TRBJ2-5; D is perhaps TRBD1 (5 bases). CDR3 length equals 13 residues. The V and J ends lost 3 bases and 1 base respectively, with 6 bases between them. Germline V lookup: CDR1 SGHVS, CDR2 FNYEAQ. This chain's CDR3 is CASSFDSQETQYF. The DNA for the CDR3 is TGTGCCAGCAGCTTCGACAGCCAAGAGACCCAGTACTTC.

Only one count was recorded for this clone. The CDR3 nucleotides are TGTGCCAGCAGTGACCCGAGTCCAGCACAGGGTAGTGATCAGCCCCAGCATTTT. Protein sequence: CASSDPSPAQGSDQPQHF. V gene TRBV6-4 combines with J gene TRBJ1-5, with D maybe TRBD1 (6 bases). The CDR3 covers 18 residues. Germline CDR1 reads MRHNA; CDR2 reads SNTAGT. Trimming took off 2 bases at V and 5 bases at J, with 22 bases between the two ends.

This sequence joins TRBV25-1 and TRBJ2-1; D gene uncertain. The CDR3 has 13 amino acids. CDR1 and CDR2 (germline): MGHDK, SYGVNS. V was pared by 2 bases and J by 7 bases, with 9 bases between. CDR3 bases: TGTGCCAGCAGTGAAGTTCGAGGAAATGAGCAGTTCTTC. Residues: CASSEVRGNEQFF.

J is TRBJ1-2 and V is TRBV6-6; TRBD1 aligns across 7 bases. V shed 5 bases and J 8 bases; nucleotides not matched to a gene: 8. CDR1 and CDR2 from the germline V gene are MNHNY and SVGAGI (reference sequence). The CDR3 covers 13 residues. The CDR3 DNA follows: TGTGCCAGCAGTCCCTCGGGGACAGAGGGCTACACCTTC. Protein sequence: CASSPSGTEGYTF.

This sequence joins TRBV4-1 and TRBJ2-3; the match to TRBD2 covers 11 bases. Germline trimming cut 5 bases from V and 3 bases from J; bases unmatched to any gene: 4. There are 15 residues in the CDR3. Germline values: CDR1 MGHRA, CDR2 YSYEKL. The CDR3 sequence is CASSYGTSGTDTQYF. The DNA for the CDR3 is TGCGCCAGCAGCTACGGGACTAGCGGTACAGATACGCAGTATTTT.

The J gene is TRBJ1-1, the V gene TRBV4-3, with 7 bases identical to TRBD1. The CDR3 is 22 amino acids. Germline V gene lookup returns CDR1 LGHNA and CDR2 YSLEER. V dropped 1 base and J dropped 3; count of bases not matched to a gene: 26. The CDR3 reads CASSQGLFGTVLSGKLYTEAFF. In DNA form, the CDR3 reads TGCGCCAGCAGCCAAGGCTTGTTCGGGACAGTCCTTTCAGGGAAGTTGTACACTGAAGCTTTCTTT.

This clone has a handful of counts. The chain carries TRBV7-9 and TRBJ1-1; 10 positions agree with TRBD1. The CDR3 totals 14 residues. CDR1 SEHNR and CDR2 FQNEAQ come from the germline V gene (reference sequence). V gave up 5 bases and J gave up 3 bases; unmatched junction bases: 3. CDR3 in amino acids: CASSKGQGDTEAFF. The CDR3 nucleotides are TGTGCCAGCAGCAAAGGACAGGGGGACACTGAAGCTTTCTTT.

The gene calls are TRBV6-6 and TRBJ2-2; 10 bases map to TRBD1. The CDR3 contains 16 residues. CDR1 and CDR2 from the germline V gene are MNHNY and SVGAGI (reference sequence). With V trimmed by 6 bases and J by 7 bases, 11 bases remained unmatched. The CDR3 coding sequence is TGTGCCAGCAGAAAAATCTCCGGGACAGGGGTCGGGGAGCTGTTTTTT. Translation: CASRKISGTGVGELFF.

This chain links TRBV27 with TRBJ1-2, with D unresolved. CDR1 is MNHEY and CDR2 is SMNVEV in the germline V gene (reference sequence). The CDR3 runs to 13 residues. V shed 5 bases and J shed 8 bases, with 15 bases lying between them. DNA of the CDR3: TGTGCCAGCAGTCCTCAGGCGGAGGGCGGCTACACCTTC. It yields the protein CASSPQAEGGYTF.

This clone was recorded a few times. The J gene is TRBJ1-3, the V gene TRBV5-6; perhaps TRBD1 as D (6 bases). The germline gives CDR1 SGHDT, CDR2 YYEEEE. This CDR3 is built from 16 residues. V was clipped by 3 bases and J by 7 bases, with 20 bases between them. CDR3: CASSCYRTAAQNTIYF. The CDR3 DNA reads TGTGCCAGCAGCTGTTACCGGACAGCCGCCCAGAACACCATATATTTT.

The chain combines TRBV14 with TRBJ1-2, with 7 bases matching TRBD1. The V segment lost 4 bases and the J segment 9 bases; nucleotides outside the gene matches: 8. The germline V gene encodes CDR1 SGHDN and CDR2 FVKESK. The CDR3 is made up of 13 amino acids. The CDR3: CASSLHRGESYTF. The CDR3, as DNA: TGTGCCAGCAGCCTTCACAGGGGAGAGAGCTACACCTTC.

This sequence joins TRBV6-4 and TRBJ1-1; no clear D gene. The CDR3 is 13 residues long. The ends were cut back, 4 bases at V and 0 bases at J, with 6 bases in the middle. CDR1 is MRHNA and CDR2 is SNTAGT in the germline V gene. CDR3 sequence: CASSAEMNTEAFF. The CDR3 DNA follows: TGTGCCAGCAGTGCGGAGATGAACACTGAAGCTTTCTTT.

For the CDR3, the DNA is TGTGCCAGCAGCCCGCGGGGACTAGGGGAAATAGGGGCCTTCGAGCAGTACTTC. Translating gives CASSPRGLGEIGAFEQYF. The chain recombines TRBV7-2 with TRBJ2-7, with TRBD2 identical over 8 bases. The CDR3 is 18 amino acids. Per the germline V gene, CDR1 is SGHTA and CDR2 is FQGNSA. The V and J ends lost 5 bases and 6 bases, in that order; junction bases with no gene match: 21.

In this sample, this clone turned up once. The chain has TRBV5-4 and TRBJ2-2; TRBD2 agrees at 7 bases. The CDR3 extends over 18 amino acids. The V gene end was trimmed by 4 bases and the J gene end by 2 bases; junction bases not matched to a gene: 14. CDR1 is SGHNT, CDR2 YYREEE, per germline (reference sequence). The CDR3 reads CASSGSGLAVLNTGELFF. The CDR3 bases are TGTGCCAGCAGCGGGAGCGGCCTAGCGGTTCTAAACACCGGGGAGCTGTTTTTT.

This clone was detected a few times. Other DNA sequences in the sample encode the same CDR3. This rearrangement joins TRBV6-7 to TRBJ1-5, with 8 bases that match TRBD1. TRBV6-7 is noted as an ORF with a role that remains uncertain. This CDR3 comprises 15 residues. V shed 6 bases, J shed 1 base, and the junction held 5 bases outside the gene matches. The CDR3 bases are TGTGCCAGCAGCCCAGGACAGGGAAGCAATCAGCCCCAGCATTTT. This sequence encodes CASSPGQGSNQPQHF.

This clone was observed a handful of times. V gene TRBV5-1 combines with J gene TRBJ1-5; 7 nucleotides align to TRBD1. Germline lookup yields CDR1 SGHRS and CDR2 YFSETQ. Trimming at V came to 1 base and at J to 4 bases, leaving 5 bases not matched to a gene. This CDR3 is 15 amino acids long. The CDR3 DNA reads TGCGCCAGCAGCTTGTTGCGACAGGGAAATCAGCCCCAGCATTTT. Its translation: CASSLLRQGNQPQHF.

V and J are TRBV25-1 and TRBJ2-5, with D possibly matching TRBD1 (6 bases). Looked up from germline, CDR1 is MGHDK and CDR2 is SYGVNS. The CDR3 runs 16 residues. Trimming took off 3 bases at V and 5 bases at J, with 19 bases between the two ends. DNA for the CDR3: TGTGCCAGCAGTGACAGGGGTTGGAGTCTGAAGGAGACCCAGTACTTC. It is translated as CASSDRGWSLKETQYF.

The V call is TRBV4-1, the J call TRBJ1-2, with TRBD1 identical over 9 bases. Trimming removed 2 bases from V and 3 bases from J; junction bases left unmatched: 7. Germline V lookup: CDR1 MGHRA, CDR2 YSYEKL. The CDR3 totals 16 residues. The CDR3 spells CASSQPGTGPYYGYTF. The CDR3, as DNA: TGCGCCAGCAGCCAACCTGGGACAGGGCCCTACTATGGCTACACCTTC.

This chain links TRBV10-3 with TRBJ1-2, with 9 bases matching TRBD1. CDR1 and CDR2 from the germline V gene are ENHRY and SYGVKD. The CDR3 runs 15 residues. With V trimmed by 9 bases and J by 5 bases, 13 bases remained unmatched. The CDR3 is CAIKQNPGTGYGYTF. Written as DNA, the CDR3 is TGTGCCATTAAACAGAATCCCGGGACAGGGTATGGCTACACCTTC.

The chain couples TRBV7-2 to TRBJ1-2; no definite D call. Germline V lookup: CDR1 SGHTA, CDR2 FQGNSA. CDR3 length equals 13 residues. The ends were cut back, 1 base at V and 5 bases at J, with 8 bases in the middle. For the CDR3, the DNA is TGTGCCAGCAGCTTAGGAGGGCTTTATGGCTACACCTTC. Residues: CASSLGGLYGYTF.

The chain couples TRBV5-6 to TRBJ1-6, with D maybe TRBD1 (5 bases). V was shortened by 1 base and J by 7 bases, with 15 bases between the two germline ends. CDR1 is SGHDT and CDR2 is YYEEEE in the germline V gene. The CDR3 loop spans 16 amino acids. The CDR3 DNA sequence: TGTGCCAGCAGCTTGCCGTTGGGCCAGGGAAATTCACCCCTCCACTTT. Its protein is CASSLPLGQGNSPLHF.

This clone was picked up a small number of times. CDR3 in DNA: TGTGCCAGCAGTTTACCCTCAGAGACACCGAACACTGAAGCTTTCTTT. Its translation is CASSLPSETPNTEAFF. The gene calls are TRBV28 and TRBJ1-1, with D uncertain. The germline V gene encodes CDR1 MDHEN and CDR2 SYDVKM. CDR3 size: 16 residues. V dropped 2 bases and J dropped 1 base, with 14 bases sitting between them.

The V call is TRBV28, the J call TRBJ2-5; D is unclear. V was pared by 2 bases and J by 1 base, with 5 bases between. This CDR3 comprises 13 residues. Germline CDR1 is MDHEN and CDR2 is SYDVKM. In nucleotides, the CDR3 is TGTGCCAGCAGTTTAGAGGCCCAAGAGACCCAGTACTTC. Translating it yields CASSLEAQETQYF. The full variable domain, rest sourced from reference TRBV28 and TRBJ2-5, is DVKVTQSSRYLVKRTGEKVFLECVQDMDHENMFWYRQDPGLGLRLIYFSYDVKMKEKGDIPEGYSVSREKKERFSLILESASTNQTSMYLCASSLEAQETQYFGPGTRLLVL.

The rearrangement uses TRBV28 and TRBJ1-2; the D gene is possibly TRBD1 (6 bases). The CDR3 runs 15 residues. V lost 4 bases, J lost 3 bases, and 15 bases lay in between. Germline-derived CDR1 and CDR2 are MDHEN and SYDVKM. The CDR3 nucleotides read TGTGCCAGCAGTTACGCAGGGGCCGGGGACTATGGCTACACCTTC. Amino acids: CASSYAGAGDYGYTF.

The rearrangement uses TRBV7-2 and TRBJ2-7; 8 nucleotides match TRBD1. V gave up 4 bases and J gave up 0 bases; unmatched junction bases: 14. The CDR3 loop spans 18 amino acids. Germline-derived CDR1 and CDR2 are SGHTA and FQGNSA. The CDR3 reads CASSSLCRGQAASYEQYF. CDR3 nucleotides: TGTGCCAGCAGCTCTCTTTGTAGGGGACAGGCCGCCTCCTACGAGCAGTACTTC. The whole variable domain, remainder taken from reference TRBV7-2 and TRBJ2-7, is GAGVSQSPSNKVTEKGKDVELRCDPISGHTALYWYRQSLGQGLEFLIYFQGNSAPDKSGLPSDRFSAERTGGSVSTLTIQRTQQEDSAVYLCASSSLCRGQAASYEQYFGPGTRLTVT.

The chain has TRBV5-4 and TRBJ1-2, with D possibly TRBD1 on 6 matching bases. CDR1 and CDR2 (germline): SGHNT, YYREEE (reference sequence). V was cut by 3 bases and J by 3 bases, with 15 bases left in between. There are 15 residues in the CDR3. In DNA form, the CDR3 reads TGTGCCAGCAGCTGCCTGTTGGGGGCCGACTATGGCTACACCTTC. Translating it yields CASSCLLGADYGYTF.

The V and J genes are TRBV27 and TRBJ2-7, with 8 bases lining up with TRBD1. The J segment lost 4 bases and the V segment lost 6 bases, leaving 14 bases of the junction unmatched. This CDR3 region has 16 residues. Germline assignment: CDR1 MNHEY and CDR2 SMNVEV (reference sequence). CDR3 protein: CASRRIFNQGAYEQYF. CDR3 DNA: TGTGCCAGCAGGCGCATTTTCAATCAGGGGGCGTACGAGCAGTACTTC.

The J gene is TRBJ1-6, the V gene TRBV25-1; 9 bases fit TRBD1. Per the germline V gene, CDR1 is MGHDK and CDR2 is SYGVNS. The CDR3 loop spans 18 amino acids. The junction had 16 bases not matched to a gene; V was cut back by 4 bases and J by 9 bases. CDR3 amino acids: CASSAPRRTGDVGSPLHF. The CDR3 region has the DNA TGTGCCAGCAGTGCCCCGAGGCGGACAGGGGATGTAGGTTCACCCCTCCACTTT. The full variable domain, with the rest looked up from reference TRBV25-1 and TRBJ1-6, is EADIYQTPRYLVIGTGKKITLECSQTMGHDKMYWYQQDPGMELHLIHYSYGVNSTEKGDLSSESTVSRIRTEHFPLTLESARPSHTSQYLCASSAPRRTGDVGSPLHFGNGTRLTVT.

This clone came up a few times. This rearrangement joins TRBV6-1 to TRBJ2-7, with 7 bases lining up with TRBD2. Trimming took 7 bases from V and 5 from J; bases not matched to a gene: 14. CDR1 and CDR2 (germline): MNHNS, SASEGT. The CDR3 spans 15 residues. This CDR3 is CASKVRGVLIDEQYF. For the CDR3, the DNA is TGTGCCAGCAAGGTACGGGGGGTACTTATCGACGAGCAGTACTTC.